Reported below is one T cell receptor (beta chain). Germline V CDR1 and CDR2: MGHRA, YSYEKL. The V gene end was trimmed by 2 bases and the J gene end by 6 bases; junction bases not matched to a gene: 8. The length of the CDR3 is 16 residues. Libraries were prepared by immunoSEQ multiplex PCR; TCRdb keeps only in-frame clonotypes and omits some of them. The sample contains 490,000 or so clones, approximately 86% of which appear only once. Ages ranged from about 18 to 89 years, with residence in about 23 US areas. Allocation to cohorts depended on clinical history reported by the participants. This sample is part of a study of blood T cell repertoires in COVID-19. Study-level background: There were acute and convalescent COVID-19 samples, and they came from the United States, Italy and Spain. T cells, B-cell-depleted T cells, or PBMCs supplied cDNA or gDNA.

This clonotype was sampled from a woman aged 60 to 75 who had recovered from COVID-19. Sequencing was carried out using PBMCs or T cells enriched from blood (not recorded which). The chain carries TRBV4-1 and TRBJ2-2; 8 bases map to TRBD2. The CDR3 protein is CASSQSGGGVAGELFF. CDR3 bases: TGCGCCAGCAGCCAATCCGGGGGGGGAGTCGCCGGGGAGCTGTTTTTT.